This paragraph covers one T cell receptor (beta chain) sequence. The antigen is undetermined. The entry originates in a study of OX40 agonist ivuxolimab in advanced cancers. Study outcomes and limitations: CD8+ T cells showed, on average, more clonal expansion than CD4+ cells.

Method: immunoSEQ multiplex PCR; TCRdb's copy keeps in-frame clones and lacks some. The profile shows around 100,000 clones, 80% to 95% of them singletons. The V segment lost 5 bases and the J segment 7 bases; nucleotides outside the gene matches: 5. This CDR3 spans 15 amino acids. Germline-derived CDR1 and CDR2 are MDHEN and SYDVKM. The specimen was CD4+ or CD8+ T cells sorted from blood, collected in a trial of the OX40 agonist ivuxolimab. The source is an adult with an advanced solid tumor such as melanoma, head and neck, liver or kidney cancer. The chain uses TRBV28 and TRBJ2-1, with TRBD2 matching over 13 bases. The CDR3 bases are TGTGCCAGCAGTCCGGGGACTAGCGGGATGAATGAGCAGTTCTTC. Amino acid sequence: CASSPGTSGMNEQFF.